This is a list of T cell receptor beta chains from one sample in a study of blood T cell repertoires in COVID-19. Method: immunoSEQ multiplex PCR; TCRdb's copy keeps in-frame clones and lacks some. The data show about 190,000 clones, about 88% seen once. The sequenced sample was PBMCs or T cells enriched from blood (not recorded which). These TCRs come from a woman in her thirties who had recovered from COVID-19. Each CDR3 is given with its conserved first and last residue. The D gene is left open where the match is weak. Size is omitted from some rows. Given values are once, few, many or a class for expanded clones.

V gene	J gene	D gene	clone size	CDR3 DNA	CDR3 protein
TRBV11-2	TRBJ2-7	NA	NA	TGTGCCAGCAGCTACACCTACGAGCAGTACTTC	CASSYTYEQYF
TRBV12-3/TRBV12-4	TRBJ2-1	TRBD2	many	TGTGCTAGCCGCGGGGGGCCTTCGGAGCAGTTCTTC	CASRGGPSEQFF
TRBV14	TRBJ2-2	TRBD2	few	TGTGCCAGCAGCCAACTAGCGGGAAGGGCTTCCGGCGGGGAGCTGTTTTTT	CASSQLAGRASGGELFF
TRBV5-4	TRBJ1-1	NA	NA	TGTGCCAGCAGCTTGGAGGGGCACACTGAAGCTTTCTTT	CASSLEGHTEAFF
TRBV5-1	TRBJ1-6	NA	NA	TGCGCCAGCAGCTTCGGACAGCGGAGCCTTAGGAGCTCCTATAATTCACCCCTCCACTTT	CASSFGQRSLRSSYNSPLHF
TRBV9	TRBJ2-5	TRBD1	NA	TGTGCCAGCAGCGTAGGGACAGGGGCTGGTTCGGAGACCCAGTACTTC	CASSVGTGAGSETQYF
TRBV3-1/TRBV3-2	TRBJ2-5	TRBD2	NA	TGTGCCAGCAGCCAAGGGGATCTAGCGGGAGCTCAAGAGACCCAGTACTTC	CASSQGDLAGAQETQYF
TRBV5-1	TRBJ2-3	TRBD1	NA	TGCGCCAGCAGCTACCAAGAGCGGACAGGGAACCAGTATTTT	CASSYQERTGNQYF
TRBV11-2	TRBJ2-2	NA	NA	TGTGCCAGCAGCCCACCTCGGAGTGTCGGGGAGCTGTTTTTT	CASSPPRSVGELFF
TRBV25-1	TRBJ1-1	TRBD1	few	TGTGCCAGCAGTACGTGGGACAGGGGGCGCGGGAACACTGAAGCTTTCTTT	CASSTWDRGRGNTEAFF
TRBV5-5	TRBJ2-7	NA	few	TGTGCCAGCAGCTTTCGAGAGGGAGACGAGCAGTACTTC	CASSFREGDEQYF
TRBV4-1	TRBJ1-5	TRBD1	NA	TGCGCCAGCAGCCCCCAACCCAGGGGGGGCAATCAGCCCCAGCATTTT	CASSPQPRGGNQPQHF
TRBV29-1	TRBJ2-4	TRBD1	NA	TGCAGCGTTGAAGAATGGCTGACAGGGGACCGTCAGTACTTC	CSVEEWLTGDRQYF
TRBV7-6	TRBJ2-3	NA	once	TGTGCCAGCAGCCCAGACAGGACAGATACGCAGTATTTT	CASSPDRTDTQYF
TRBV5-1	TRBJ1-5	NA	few	TGCGCCAGCAGCTTGGCGTCGGAGAAAAATCAGCCCCAGCATTTT	CASSLASEKNQPQHF
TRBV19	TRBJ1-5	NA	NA	TGTGCCAGTAGTATAGTCATGAATCAGCCCCAGCATTTT	CASSIVMNQPQHF
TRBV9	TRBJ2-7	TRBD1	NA	TGTGCCAGCAGCGTAGGAGGACAGGGTTACTACGAGCAGTACTTC	CASSVGGQGYYEQYF
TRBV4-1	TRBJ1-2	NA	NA	TGCGCCAGCAGCCAGCTACCCGGACAGCCCTATGGCTACACCTTC	CASSQLPGQPYGYTF
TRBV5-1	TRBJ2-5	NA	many	TGCGCCAGCAGATTTTATAGCAACGGAGAGACCCAGTACTTC	CASRFYSNGETQYF
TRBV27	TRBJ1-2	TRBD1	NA	TGTGCCAGCAGTTCCCTTCCGGGACAGGGGTACTATGGCTACACCTTC	CASSSLPGQGYYGYTF
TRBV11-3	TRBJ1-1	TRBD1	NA	TGTGCCAGCAGCACCGGGACAGGAGAAGCTTTCTTT	CASSTGTGEAFF
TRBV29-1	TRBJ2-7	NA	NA	TGCAGCGCCAACGGCGGGGTCGAGCAGTACTTC	CSANGGVEQYF
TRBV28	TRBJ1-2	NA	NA	TGTGCCAGCAGTCCCTCAGTCTATGGCTACACCTTC	CASSPSVYGYTF
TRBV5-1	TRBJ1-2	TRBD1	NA	TGCGCCAGCAGCCGTTCCGTGGGACAGGGGGATTATGGCTACACCTTC	CASSRSVGQGDYGYTF
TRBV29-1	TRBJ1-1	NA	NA	TGCAGCGTTGATCGAGGGAACACTGAAGCTTTCTTT	CSVDRGNTEAFF
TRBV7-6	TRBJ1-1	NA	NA	TGTGCCAGCACCCTTCGGGAGATGAACACTGAAGCTTTCTTT	CASTLREMNTEAFF
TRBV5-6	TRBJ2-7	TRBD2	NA	TGTGCCAGCAGCCCGGAAACCGGGACTAGGCCCTACGAGCAGTACTTC	CASSPETGTRPYEQYF
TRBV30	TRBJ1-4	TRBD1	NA	TGTGCCTGGAACTCGTGGGACAGCCGAAATGAAAAACTGTTTTTT	CAWNSWDSRNEKLFF
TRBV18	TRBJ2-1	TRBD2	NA	TGTGCCAGCTCACCATCACTAGCGGGGGACTACAATGAGCAGTTCTTC	CASSPSLAGDYNEQFF
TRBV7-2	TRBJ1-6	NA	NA	TGTGCCAGCAGTTTGAGTCGACGGGGGAGCTCCTATAATTCACCCCTCCACTTT	CASSLSRRGSSYNSPLHF
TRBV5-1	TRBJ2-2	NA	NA	TGCGCCAGCAAAGAGGAGGAACTCACCGGGGAGCTGTTTTTT	CASKEEELTGELFF
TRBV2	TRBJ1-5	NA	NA	TGTGCCAGCAGTGAGGGGCAGGGTACCAATCAGCCCCAGCATTTT	CASSEGQGTNQPQHF
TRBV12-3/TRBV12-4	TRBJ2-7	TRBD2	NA	TGTGCCACCGTCCCGGGACTAGCGGGAGAGCAGTACTTC	CATVPGLAGEQYF
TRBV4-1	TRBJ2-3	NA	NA	TGCGCCAGCAGCCAATCTCCAACAGGGAGGGTAGTGAGCACAGATACGCAGTATTTT	CASSQSPTGRVVSTDTQYF
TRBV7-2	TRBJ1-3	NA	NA	TGTGCCAGCAGCTTAGGGAGGGTAGATGGAAACACCATATATTTT	CASSLGRVDGNTIYF
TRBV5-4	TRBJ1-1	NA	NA	TGTGCCAGCAGCTTAACGGACACTCCTCGGTGGGGTACTGAAGCTTTCTTT	CASSLTDTPRWGTEAFF